The clone carrying this T cell receptor (beta chain) was seen at least ten times. As yet, its antigen is unknown. cDNA reverse transcribed from extracted RNA served as the sequencing template. The method was immunoSEQ multiplex PCR; TCRdb's version includes in-frame clones alone and lacks a portion of them. The table records about 250,000 clones, approximately 61% of them present only once. CDR1 is MGHDK, CDR2 SYGVNS, per germline. Deletions cut 6 bases from V and 8 bases from J, with 13 bases between. CDR3 size: 12 residues. CD4+ and CD8+ T cells were sorted from PBMCs stained for CD3, CD4 and CD8. This record belongs to a study of CD8+ T cells in alopecia areata. Study outcomes and limitations: Patients showed less clear TCR sequence sharing than mice, possibly partly because of HLA diversity. Greater clonality was observed in lesional scalp samples, especially alopecia totalis/universalis, versus normal scalp.

The rearrangement uses TRBV25-1 and TRBJ1-2; D gene uncertain. The specimen was CD4+ T cells sorted from blood, collected at week 0. The clonotype originates from a human donor with alopecia areata. DNA of the CDR3: TGTGCCAGCAGGGCAGGAGAATGGGGCTACACCTTC. Its protein is CASRAGEWGYTF.